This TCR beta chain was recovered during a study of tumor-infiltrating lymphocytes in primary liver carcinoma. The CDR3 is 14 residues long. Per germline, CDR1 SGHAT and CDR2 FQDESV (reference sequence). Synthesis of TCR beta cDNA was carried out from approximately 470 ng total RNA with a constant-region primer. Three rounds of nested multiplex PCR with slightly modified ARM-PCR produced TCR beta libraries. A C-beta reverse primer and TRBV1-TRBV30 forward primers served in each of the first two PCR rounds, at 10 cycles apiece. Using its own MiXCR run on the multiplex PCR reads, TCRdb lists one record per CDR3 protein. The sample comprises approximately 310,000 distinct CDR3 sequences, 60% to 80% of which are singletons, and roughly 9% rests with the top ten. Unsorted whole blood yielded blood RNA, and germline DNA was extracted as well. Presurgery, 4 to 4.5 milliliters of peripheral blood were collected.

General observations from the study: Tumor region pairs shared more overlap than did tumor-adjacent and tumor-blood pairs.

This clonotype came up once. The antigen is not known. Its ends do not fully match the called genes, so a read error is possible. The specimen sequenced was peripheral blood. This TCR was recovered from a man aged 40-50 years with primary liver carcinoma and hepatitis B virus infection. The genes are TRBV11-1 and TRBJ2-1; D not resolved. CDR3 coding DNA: TGTGCCAGCAGATTGACACGAACCTACAATGAGCAATTCTTC. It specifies CASRLTRTYNEQFF.